One T cell receptor (beta chain) is described in this entry. In the original processing: It was from reference gene primer amplification that nucleated cell counts were estimated. Generated by immunoSEQ multiplex PCR, the TCRdb table keeps only in-frame clones and is missing some. V and J calls and clone size are given by that table; D and trimming were obtained from the DNA. The table lists tens of thousands of clones, about 86% of them singletons. This entry belongs to a study of blood T cell repertoires in COVID-19. Study in general: There were acute and convalescent COVID-19 samples, and they came from the United States, Italy and Spain.

The CDR3 sequence is 19 residues long. V gave up 0 bases and J gave up 2 bases; unmatched junction bases: 11. Germline V gene data show CDR1 as LNHDA and CDR2 as SQIVND (reference sequence). This sequence was found in a man in his 60s with acute or convalescent COVID-19. The sample taken for sequencing was peripheral blood. V and J are TRBV19 and TRBJ1-3; TRBD1 matches at 9 bases. The CDR3 DNA reads TGTGCCAGTAGTATAGATGGCTCGGGACAGGGTCGAGCTGGAAACACCATATATTTT. Protein product: CASSIDGSGQGRAGNTIYF.